This T cell receptor beta chain was obtained from a study of blood T cell repertoires in COVID-19. Overall study context: In each case, the material was cDNA or gDNA derived from T cells, B-cell-depleted T cells, or PBMCs.

In the original processing: Amplification with reference gene primers provided the estimates of nucleated cell counts. TCRdb's table, derived via immunoSEQ multiplex PCR, lists solely in-frame clones and lacks some. V and J calls and clone size come straight from that table; D and trimming were deduced from the DNA. The repertoire holds about 38,000 clones, with around 80% as singletons. Germline CDR1 and CDR2: MNHEY and SVGAGI. CDR3 size: 12 residues. V lost 4 bases and J lost 5, with 7 bases in between. The origin of this receptor is a man between 60 and 75 years old with COVID-19, enrolled during active disease. The material sequenced was peripheral blood. The chain employs TRBV6-5 and TRBJ2-3, with D perhaps TRBD1 (6 bases). In DNA, the CDR3 is TGTGCCAGCAGTTCGACAGGAGATACGCAGTATTTT. Translating gives CASSSTGDTQYF.